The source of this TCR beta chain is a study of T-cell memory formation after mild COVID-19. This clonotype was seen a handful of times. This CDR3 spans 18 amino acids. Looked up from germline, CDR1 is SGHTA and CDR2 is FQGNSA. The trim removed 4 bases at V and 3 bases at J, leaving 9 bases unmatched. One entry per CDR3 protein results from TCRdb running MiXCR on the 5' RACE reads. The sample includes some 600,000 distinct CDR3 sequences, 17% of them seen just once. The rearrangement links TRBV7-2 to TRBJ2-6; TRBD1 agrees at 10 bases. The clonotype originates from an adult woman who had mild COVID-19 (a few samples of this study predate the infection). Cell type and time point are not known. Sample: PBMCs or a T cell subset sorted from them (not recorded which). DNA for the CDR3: TGTGCCAGCAGCTCAGATGGGACAGGGGTCAGTGGGGCCAACGTCCTGACTTTC. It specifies CASSSDGTGVSGANVLTF. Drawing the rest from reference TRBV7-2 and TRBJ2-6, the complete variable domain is GAGVSQSPSNKVTEKGKDVELRCDPISGHTALYWYRQSLGQGLEFLIYFQGNSAPDKSGLPSDRFSAERTGGSVSTLTIQRTQQEDSAVYLCASSSDGTGVSGANVLTFGAGSRLTVL.